This T cell receptor beta chain was captured in a study of shared clonotypes between healthy human individuals. Points from the study as a whole: It was the few donors that limited the genetic and exposure-history diversity represented.

Genomic DNA belonging to each subset was distributed in equal measure over several immunoSEQ plates. Data came from immunoSEQ multiplex PCR; TCRdb stores just in-frame clones and leaves some out. Counted here are about 190,000 clones, around 63% occurring once; the ten biggest clones make up around 9.3%. In the case of this clone: Its matching antigen is unknown.

Germline loops: CDR1 ENHRY, CDR2 SYGVKD. V lost 3 bases, J lost 4 bases, and 10 bases lay in between. The CDR3 is 13 amino acids. The sample comprised memory CD4+ T cells sorted from blood. Described subset: CD45RA-negative fraction. This rearrangement joins TRBV10-3 to TRBJ2-7; no clear D gene. This TCR was sampled from a man under 40 in good health. DNA of the CDR3: TGTGCCATCAGTGAAACAGATCTATACGAGCAGTACTTC. This sequence encodes CAISETDLYEQYF.